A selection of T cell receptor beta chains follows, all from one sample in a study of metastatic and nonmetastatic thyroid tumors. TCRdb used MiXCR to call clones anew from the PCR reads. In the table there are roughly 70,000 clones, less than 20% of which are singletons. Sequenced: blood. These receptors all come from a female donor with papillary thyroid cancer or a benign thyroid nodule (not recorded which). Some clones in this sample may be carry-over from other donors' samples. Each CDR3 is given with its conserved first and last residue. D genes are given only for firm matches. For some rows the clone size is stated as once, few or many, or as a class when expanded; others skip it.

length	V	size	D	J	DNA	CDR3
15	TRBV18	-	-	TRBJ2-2	TGTGCCAGCTCACCCTCGAGGGAGAACACCGGGGAGCTGTTTTTT	CASSPSRENTGELFF
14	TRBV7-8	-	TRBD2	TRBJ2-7	TGTGCCACCCAGACATTAGCGGGAGTTCACGAGCAGTACTTC	CATQTLAGVHEQYF
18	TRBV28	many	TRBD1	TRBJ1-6	TGTGCCAGCAGTACGGGACAGTTTTATAGCTCCTATAATTCACCCCTCCACTTT	CASSTGQFYSSYNSPLHF
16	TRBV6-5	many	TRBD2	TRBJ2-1	TGTGCCAGCAGTTCTCTAGCGGGCGGGCCGTTCAATGAGCAGTTCTTC	CASSSLAGGPFNEQFF
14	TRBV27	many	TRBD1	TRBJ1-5	TGTGCCAGCAGATCGACAGGGTCCAATCAGCCCCAGCATTTT	CASRSTGSNQPQHF
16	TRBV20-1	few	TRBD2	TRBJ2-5	TGCAGTGCTAGAGTTGTGCGGGAGGGTCACCAAGAGACCCAGTACTTC	CSARVVREGHQETQYF
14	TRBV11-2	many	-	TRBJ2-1	TGTGCCAGCAGCTTAGATCGGGACTACAATGAGCAGTTCTTC	CASSLDRDYNEQFF
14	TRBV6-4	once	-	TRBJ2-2	TGTGCCAGCTCAACGGGCGCGGACACCGTGGAGCCGTTTTTT	CASSTGADTVEPFF
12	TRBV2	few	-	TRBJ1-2	TGTGCCAGCGAATGGGGGCTTGGCGGCTACACCTTC	CASEWGLGGYTF
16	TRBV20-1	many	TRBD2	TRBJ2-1	TGCAGTGCTAGAGATCCAGCGGGAGGCTCCTACAATGAGCAGTTCTTC	CSARDPAGGSYNEQFF
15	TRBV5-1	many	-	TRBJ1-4	TGCGCCAGCAGCTTAATGTCGGAGCCAAATGAAAAACTGTTTTTT	CASSLMSEPNEKLFF
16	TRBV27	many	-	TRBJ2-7	TGTGCCAGCAGTTTATTGGGGGGGACAGGAGCCTACGAGCAGTACTTC	CASSLLGGTGAYEQYF
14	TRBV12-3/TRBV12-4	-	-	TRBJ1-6	TGTGCCAGCAGTTTAGTTGGAGGGGAATCACCCCTCCACTTT	CASSLVGGESPLHF
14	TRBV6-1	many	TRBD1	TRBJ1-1	TGTGCCAGCAGCCAGACAGGGGGCATCGGTGAAGCTTTCTTT	CASSQTGGIGEAFF
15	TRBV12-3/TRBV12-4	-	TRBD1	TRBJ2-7	TGTGCCAGCAGCCAAGGGGGACAGGGCTCCTACGAGCAGTACTTC	CASSQGGQGSYEQYF
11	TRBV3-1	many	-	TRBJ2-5	TGTGCCAGCAGCACCCAAGAGACCCAGTACTTC	CASSTQETQYF
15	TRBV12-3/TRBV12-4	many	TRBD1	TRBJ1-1	TGTGCCAGCAGTCCGCCCGGCAGGGGGATCACTGAAGCTTTCTTT	CASSPPGRGITEAFF
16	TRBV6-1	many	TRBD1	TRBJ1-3	TGTGCCAGCAGCTTCGAGGGGGCCCGCTCTGGAAACACCATATATTTT	CASSFEGARSGNTIYF
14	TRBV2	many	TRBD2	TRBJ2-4	TGTGCCAGCAAAGAGCGGGAGGGAGAAAACATTCAGTACTTC	CASKEREGENIQYF
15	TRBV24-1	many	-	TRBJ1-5	TGTGCCACCAGTGACGACGGGGGAAACAATCAGCCCCAGCATTTT	CATSDDGGNNQPQHF
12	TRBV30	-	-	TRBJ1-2	TGTGCCTGGAGTCTGTCTGGGTATGGCTACACCTTC	CAWSLSGYGYTF
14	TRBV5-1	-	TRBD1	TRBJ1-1	TGCGCCAGCAGCACAGGACAGGTCAACACTGAAGCTTTCTTT	CASSTGQVNTEAFF
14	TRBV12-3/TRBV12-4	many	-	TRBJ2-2	TGTGCCAGCAGTTTACGTGCGAACACCGGGGAGCTGTTTTTT	CASSLRANTGELFF
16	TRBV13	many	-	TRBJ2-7	TGTGCCAGCAGCTTAGGTCCCACGGGGACCTCTTACGAGCAGTACTTC	CASSLGPTGTSYEQYF
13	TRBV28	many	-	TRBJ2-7	TGTGCCAGCAGGAGCGGATCCCTCTACGAGCAGTACTTC	CASRSGSLYEQYF
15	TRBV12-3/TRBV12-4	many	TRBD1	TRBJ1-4	TGTGCCAGCAGTCACCACAGGGGGTCAGGTGAAAAACTGTTTTTT	CASSHHRGSGEKLFF
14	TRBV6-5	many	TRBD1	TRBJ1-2	TGTGCCAGCAGTTACACAACAGGGGTGGGTGGCTACACCTTC	CASSYTTGVGGYTF
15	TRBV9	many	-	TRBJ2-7	TGTGCCAGCAGCGCAGCCGGGACACCCTCATACGAGCAGTACTTC	CASSAAGTPSYEQYF
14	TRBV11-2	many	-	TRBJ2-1	TGTGCCAGCAGCTTAGGCCATGGCTACCCGACAGGGTTCTTC	CASSLGHGYPTGFF
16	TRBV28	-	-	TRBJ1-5	TGTGCCAGCAGTTCGCAACAGGGAGGGGGACATCAGCCCCAGCATTTT	CASSSQQGGGHQPQHF
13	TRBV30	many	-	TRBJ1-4	TGTGCCTGGAGTGTTGAGATTAATGAAAAACTGTTTTTT	CAWSVEINEKLFF
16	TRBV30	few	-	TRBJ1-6	TGTGCCTGGAGTGTATCGGCCGGGCCCCCTTCAAGACCCCTCCACTTT	CAWSVSAGPPSRPLHF
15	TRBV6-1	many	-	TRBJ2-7	TGTGCCAGCAAGATAGGTAGTCAGGGAGGATACGAGCAGTACTTC	CASKIGSQGGYEQYF
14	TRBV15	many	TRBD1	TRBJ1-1	TGTGCCACCAGCGGGACAGGGTCGGGTACTGAAGCTTTCTTT	CATSGTGSGTEAFF
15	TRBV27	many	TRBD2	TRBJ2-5	TGTGCCAGCAGGCCGGGACTAGCTTTTCAAGAGACCCAGTACTTC	CASRPGLAFQETQYF
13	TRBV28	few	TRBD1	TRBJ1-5	TGTGCCAGTGACAGGGGAGCAAATCAGCCCCAGCATTTT	CASDRGANQPQHF
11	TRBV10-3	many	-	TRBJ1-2	TGTGCCATCAGTGATTTGGGGGGCTACACCTTC	CAISDLGGYTF
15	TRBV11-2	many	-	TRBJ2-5	TGTGCCAGCAGCTTAGGACCTTCCGGGTCAGAGACCCAGTACTTC	CASSLGPSGSETQYF
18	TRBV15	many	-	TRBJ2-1	TGTGCCACCAGCAGAGATTCTTATCGGAGGAGCTCCTACAATGAGCAGTTCTTC	CATSRDSYRRSSYNEQFF
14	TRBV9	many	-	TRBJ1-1	TGTGCCAGCAGCGTAGGGGGAGTGAACACTGAAGCTTTCTTT	CASSVGGVNTEAFF
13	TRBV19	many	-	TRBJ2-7	TGTGCCAGTAGCGAGGGGAGCTCCTACGAGCAGTACTTC	CASSEGSSYEQYF
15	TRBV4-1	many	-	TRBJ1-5	TGCGCCAGCAGCCCCCAACAAGGGGGGTCCCAGCCCCAGCATTTT	CASSPQQGGSQPQHF
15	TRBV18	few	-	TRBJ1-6	TGTGCCAGCTCACCCACTGCCTTGGGGGATTCACCCCTCCACTTT	CASSPTALGDSPLHF
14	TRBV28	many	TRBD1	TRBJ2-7	TGTGCCAGCAGTCGTCTGGGACAGGGCTACGAGCAGTACTTC	CASSRLGQGYEQYF
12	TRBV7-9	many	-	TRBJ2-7	TGTGCCAGCAGCTCTCAGGGTTACGAGCAGTACTTC	CASSSQGYEQYF
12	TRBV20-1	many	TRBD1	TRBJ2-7	TGCAGGGGGGACAGGGGACTAGGCGAGCAGTACTTC	CRGDRGLGEQYF
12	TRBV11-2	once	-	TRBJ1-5	TGTGCCAGCAGCTTACCTGGACAGCCCCAGCATTTT	CASSLPGQPQHF
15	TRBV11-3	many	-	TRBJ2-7	TGTGCCAGCAGCACCGGGAATAACCGTGACTACGAGCAGTACTTC	CASSTGNNRDYEQYF
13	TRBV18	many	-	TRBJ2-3	TGTGCCAGCTCACCACAGGTCCCAGATACGCAGTATTTT	CASSPQVPDTQYF
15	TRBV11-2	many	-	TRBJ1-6	TGTGCCAGCAGCTTTTCGGCAGAAAATAATTCACCCCTCCACTTT	CASSFSAENNSPLHF
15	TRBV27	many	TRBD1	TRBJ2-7	TGTGCCAGCAGTACCCGGGACAGGGGATCTGACGAGCAGTACTTC	CASSTRDRGSDEQYF
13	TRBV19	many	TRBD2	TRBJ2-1	TGTGCCAGTAGTACTCAGCGGGGTGGAGAGCAGTTCTTC	CASSTQRGGEQFF
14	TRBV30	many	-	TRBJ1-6	TGTGCCTGGAGTGTGACAGTAAATAATTCACCCCTCCACTTT	CAWSVTVNNSPLHF
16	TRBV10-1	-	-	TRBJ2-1	TGCGCCAGCAGTGAAGGTGGCAGGGGACCTTACAATGAGCAGTTCTTC	CASSEGGRGPYNEQFF
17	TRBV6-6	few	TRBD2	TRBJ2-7	TGTGCCAGCAGTTACTTGCACCGCCGGGGGGGCCCCTACGAGCAGTACTTC	CASSYLHRRGGPYEQYF
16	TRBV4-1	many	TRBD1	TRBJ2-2	TGCGCCAGCAGCCAGGGGGACAGGGCGAACACCGGGGAGCTGTTTTTT	CASSQGDRANTGELFF